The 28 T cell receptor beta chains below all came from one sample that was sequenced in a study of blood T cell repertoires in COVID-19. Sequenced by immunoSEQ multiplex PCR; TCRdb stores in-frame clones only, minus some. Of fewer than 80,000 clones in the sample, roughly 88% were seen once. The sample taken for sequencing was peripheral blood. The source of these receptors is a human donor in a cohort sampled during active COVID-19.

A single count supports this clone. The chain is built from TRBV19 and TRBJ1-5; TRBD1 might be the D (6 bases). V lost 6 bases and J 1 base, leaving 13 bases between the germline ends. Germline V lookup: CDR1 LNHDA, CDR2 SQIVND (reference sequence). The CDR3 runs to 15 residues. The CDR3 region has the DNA TGTGCCAGTAGCCAAACAGGGTTCAGCAATCAGCCCCAGCATTTT. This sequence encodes CASSQTGFSNQPQHF.

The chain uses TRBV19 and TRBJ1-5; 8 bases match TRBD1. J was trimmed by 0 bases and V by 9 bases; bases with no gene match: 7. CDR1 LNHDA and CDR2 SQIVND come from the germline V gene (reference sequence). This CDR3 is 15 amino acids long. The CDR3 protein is CASTTGGISNQPQHF. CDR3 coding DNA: TGTGCCAGCACCACAGGGGGTATTAGCAATCAGCCCCAGCATTTT.

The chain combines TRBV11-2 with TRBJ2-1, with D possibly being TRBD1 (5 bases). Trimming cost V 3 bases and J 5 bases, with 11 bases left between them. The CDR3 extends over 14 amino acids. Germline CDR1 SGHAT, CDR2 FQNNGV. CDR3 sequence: CASSFRGINNEQFF. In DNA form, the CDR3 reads TGTGCCAGCAGCTTTAGGGGAATAAACAATGAGCAGTTCTTC.

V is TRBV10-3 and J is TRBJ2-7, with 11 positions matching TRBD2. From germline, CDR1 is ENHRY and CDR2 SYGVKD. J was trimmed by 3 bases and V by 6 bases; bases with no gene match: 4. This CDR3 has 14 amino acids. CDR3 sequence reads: CAISPTSGSYEQYF. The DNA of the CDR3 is TGTGCCATCAGCCCTACTAGCGGGAGCTACGAGCAGTACTTC.

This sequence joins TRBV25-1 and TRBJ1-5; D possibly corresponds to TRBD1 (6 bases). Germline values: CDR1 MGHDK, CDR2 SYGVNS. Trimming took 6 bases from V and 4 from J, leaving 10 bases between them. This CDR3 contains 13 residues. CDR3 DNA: TGTGCCAGCAGCAGGGGAGTAAATCAGCCCCAGCATTTT. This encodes CASSRGVNQPQHF.

CDR3 protein: CASSREDRNYQETQYF. As DNA, the CDR3 is TGTGCCAGTAGTAGGGAGGACAGGAATTACCAAGAGACCCAGTACTTC. V gene TRBV19 combines with J gene TRBJ2-5, with a weak D call TRBD1 (7 bases). This CDR3 comprises 16 residues. From germline, CDR1 is LNHDA and CDR2 SQIVND (reference sequence). Trimming cost V 4 bases and J 0 bases, with 15 bases left between them.

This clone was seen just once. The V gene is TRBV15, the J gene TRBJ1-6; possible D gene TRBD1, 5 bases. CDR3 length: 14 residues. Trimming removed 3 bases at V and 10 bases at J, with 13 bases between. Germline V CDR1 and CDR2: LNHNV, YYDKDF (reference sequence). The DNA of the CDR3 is TGTGCCACCAGCAGGGGGGGGATAGGGTCACCCCTCCACTTT. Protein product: CATSRGGIGSPLHF.

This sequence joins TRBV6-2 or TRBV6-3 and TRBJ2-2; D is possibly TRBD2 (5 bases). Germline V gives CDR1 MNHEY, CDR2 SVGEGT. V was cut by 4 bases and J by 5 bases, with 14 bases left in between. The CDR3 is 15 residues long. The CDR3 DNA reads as TGTGCCAGCAGTTCCACGAGGAGGCGTACCGGGGAGCTGTTTTTT. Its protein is CASSSTRRRTGELFF.

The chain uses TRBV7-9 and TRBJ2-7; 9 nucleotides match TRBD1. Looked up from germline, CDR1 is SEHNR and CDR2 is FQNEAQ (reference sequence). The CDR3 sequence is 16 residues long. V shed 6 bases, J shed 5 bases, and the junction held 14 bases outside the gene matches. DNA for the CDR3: TGTGCCAGCAGTAGTCGAACCGGGACAGGGCTTGACGAGCAGTACTTC. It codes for CASSSRTGTGLDEQYF.

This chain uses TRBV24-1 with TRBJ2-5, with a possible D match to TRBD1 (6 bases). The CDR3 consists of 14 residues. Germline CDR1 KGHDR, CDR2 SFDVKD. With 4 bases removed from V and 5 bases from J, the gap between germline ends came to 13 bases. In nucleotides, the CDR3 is TGTGCCACCAGTGACCCGGCAGGGGTGGAGACCCAGTACTTC. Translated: CATSDPAGVETQYF.

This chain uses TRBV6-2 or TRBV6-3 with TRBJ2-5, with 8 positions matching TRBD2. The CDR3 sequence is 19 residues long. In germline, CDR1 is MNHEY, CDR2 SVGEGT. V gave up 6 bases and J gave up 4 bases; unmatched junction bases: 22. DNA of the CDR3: TGTGCCAGCAGCCCCAAGCGTGTGGTAGCGGGATCGGATCGAGAGACCCAGTACTTC. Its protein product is CASSPKRVVAGSDRETQYF.

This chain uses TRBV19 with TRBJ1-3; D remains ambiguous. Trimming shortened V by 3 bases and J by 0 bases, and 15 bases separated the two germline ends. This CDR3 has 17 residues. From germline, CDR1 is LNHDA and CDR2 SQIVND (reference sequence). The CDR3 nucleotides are TGTGCCAGTAGTATGGCGGCGGAGACCAGCTCTGGAAACACCATATATTTT. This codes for CASSMAAETSSGNTIYF.

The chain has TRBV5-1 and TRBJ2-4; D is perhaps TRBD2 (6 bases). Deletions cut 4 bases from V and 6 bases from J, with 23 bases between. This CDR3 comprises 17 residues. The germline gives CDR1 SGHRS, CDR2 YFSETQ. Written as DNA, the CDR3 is TGCGCCAGCAGCACCGGGACTGACCTTCCAGGAGCAAACATTCAGTACTTC. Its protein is CASSTGTDLPGANIQYF. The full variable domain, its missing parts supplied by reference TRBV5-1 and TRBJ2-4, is KAGVTQTPRYLIKTRGQQVTLSCSPISGHRSVSWYQQTPGQGLQFLFEYFSETQRNKGNFPGRFSGRQFSNSRSEMNVSTLELGDSALYLCASSTGTDLPGANIQYFGAGTRLSVL.

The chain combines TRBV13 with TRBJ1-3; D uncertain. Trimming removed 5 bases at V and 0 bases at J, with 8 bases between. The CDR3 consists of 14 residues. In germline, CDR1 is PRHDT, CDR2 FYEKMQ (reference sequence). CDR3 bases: TGTGCCAGCAGCCCTTACAGCTCTGGAAACACCATATATTTT. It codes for CASSPYSSGNTIYF.

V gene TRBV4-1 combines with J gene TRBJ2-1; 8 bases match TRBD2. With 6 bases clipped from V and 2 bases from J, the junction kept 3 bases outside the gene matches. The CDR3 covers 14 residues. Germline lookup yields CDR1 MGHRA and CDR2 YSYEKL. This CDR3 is CASRLAGPYNEQFF. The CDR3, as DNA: TGCGCCAGCAGGCTAGCGGGTCCCTACAATGAGCAGTTCTTC.

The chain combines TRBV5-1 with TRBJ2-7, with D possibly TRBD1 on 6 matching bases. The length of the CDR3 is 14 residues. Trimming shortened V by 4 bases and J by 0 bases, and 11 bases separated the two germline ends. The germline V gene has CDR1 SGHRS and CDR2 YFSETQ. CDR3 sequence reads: CASSPTQGSYEQYF. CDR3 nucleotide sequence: TGCGCCAGCAGCCCAACACAGGGCTCCTACGAGCAGTACTTC.

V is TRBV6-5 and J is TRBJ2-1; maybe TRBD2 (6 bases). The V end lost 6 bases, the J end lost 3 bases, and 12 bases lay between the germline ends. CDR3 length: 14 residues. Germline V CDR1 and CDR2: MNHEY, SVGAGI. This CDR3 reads CASRREFVYNEQFF. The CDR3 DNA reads TGTGCCAGCAGACGGGAGTTCGTCTACAATGAGCAGTTCTTC.

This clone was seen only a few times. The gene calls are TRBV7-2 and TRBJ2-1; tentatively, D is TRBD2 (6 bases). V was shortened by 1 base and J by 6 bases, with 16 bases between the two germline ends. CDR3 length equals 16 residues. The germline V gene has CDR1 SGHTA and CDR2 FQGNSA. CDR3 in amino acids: CASSLGGTRGRNEQFF. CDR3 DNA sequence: TGTGCCAGCAGCTTAGGCGGGACCCGGGGACGCAATGAGCAGTTCTTC.

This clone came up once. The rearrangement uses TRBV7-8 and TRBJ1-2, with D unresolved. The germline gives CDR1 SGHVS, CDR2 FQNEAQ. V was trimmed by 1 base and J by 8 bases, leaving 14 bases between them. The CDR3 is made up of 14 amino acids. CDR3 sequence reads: CASSLDGDGRGYTF. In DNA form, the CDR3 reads TGTGCCAGCAGCTTAGACGGGGATGGCAGAGGCTACACCTTC.

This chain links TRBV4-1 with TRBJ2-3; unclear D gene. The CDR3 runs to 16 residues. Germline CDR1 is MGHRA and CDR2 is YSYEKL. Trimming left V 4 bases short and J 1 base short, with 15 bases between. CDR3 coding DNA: TGCGCCAGCAGCCGCCCCGTCGTCGAGGGCACAGATACGCAGTATTTT. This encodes CASSRPVVEGTDTQYF.

For the CDR3, the DNA is TGCGCCAGCAGCCAAGGAGGTCCGGGACAGGACTACGAGCAGTACTTC. This gives the protein CASSQGGPGQDYEQYF. V usage is TRBV4-1 and J usage is TRBJ2-7; 8 positions agree with TRBD1. This CDR3 has 16 amino acids. CDR1 is MGHRA, CDR2 YSYEKL, per germline. Losses at the gene ends were 1 base for V and 3 bases for J; bases not matched to a gene: 8.

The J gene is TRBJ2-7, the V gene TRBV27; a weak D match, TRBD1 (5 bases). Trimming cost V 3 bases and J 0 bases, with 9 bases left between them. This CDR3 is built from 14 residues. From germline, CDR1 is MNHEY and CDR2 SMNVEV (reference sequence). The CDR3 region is CASSFRGISYEQYF. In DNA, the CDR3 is TGTGCCAGCAGTTTTAGGGGAATCTCCTACGAGCAGTACTTC.

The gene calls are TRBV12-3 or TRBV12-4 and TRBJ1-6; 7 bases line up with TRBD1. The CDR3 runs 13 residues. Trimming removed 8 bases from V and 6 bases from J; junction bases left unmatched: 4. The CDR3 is CASRQGLNSPLHF. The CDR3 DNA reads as TGTGCCAGCCGACAGGGACTTAATTCACCCCTCCACTTT.

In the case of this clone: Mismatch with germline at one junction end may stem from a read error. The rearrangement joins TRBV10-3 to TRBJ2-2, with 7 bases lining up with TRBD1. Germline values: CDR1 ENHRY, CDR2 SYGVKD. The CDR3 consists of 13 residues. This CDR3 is CAIGDRVIGELFF. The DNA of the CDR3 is TGTGCCATCGGTGACAGGGTGATCGGGGAGCTGTTTTTT.

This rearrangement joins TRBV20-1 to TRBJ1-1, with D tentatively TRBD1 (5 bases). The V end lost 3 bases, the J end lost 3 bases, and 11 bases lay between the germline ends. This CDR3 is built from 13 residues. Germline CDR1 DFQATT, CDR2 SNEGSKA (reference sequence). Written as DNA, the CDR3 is TGCAGTGCTAGTAGACAGCTTGACACTGAAGCTTTCTTT. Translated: CSASRQLDTEAFF.

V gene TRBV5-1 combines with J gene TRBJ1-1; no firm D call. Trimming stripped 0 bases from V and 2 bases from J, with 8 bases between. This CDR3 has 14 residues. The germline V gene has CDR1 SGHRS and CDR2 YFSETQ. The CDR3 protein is CASSLGQTNTEAFF. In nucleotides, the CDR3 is TGCGCCAGCAGCTTGGGGCAGACAAACACTGAAGCTTTCTTT.

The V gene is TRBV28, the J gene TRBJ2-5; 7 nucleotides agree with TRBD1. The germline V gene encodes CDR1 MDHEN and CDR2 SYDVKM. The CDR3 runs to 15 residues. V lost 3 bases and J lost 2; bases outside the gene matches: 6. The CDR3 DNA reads TGTGCCAGCAGTTTTGACAGGGACGGACAAGAGACCCAGTACTTC. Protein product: CASSFDRDGQETQYF.

CDR3 amino acids: CASSPGTGQSTDTQYF. The CDR3 bases are TGTGCCAGCAGCCCCGGGACAGGACAAAGCACAGATACGCAGTATTTT. The V gene is TRBV7-9, the J gene TRBJ2-3; 8 bases fit TRBD1. Trimming at V came to 5 bases and at J to 0 bases, leaving 7 bases not matched to a gene. The germline V gene has CDR1 SEHNR and CDR2 FQNEAQ (reference sequence). This CDR3 is built from 16 residues.